The entry that follows covers one T cell receptor beta chain sequence. This specimen belongs to a study of blood T cell repertoires in COVID-19. Data came from immunoSEQ multiplex PCR; TCRdb stores just in-frame clones and leaves some out. The sample lists about 320,000 clones; roughly 85% were seen once. The CDR3 totals 14 residues. In germline, CDR1 is SGHRS, CDR2 YFSETQ. Between the trimmed V and J ends, which lost 6 bases and 0 bases, there was a span of 13 bases. This receptor was taken from a woman younger than 45 who had been exposed to COVID-19. The chain carries TRBV5-1 and TRBJ2-7; D not certain. Sequencing was performed on PBMCs or T cells enriched from blood (not recorded which). CDR3: CASMQQSSSYEQYF. In DNA, the CDR3 is TGCGCCAGCATGCAGCAGTCTAGCTCCTACGAGCAGTACTTC.